This T cell receptor beta chain derives from a study of cytomegalovirus exposure and HLA in healthy donors. Looking at the study overall: An early release of data contained roughly 86 million unique TCRs, which came from HLA-typed donors.

Researchers ran the PCR with 60 Vbeta and 13 Jbeta primers. TCRdb's copy holds only in-frame clones and misses some; the assay was immunoSEQ multiplex PCR. The clone table shows 100,000 to 150,000 clones, with the ten largest holding approximately 2.6%. This TCR derives from a man aged 30 to 39 in good health and CMV-seronegative. The source material was PBMCs.

The CDR3 DNA reads as TGTGCCAGCAGCCAAGACCCTCTTCCACTAGCGGGAGGGGATACGCAGTATTTT. Amino acids: CASSQDPLPLAGGDTQYF. The chain uses TRBV4-2 and TRBJ2-3; 13 bases are shared with TRBD2. Germline assignment: CDR1 LGHNA and CDR2 YNFKEQ. V gave up 0 bases and J gave up 6 bases; unmatched junction bases: 9. CDR3 length equals 18 residues.